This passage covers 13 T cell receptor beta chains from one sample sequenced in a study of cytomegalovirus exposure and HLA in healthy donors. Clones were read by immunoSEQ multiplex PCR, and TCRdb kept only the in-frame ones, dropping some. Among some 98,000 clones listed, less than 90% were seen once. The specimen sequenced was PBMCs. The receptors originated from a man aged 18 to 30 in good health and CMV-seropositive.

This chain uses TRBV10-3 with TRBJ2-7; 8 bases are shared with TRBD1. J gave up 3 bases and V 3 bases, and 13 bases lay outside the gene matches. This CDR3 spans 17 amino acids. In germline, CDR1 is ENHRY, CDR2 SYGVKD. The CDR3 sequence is CAISDPAGQGTLYEQYF. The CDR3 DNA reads TGTGCCATCAGTGACCCAGCCGGACAGGGCACTCTCTACGAGCAGTACTTC.

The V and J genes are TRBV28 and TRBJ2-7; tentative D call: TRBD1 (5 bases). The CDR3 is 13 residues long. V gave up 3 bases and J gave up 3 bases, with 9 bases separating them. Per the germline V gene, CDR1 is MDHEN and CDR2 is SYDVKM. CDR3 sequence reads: CASSFPDIYEQYF. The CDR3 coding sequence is TGTGCCAGCAGTTTCCCGGACATCTACGAGCAGTACTTC.

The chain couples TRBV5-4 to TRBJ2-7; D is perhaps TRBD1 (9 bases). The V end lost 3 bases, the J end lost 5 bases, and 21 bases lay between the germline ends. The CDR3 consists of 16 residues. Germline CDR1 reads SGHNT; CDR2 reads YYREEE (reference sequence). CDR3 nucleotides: TGTGCCAGCAGCTCCGGGGGGGGACAGGGAGTGAACGAGCAGTACTTC. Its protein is CASSSGGGQGVNEQYF.

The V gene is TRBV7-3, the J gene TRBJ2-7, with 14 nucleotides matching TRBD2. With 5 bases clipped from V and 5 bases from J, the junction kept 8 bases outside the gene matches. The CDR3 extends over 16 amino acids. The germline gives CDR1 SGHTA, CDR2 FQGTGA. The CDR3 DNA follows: TGTGCCAGCAGCCCCCCGGGACTAGCGGGAGTTCACGAGCAGTACTTC. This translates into CASSPPGLAGVHEQYF.

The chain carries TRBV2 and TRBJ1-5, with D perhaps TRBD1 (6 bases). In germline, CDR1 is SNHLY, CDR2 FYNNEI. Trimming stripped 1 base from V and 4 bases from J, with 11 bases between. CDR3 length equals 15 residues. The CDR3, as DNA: TGTGCCAGCAGTGAAGGGGCAGGGGTTAATCAGCCCCAGCATTTT. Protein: CASSEGAGVNQPQHF.

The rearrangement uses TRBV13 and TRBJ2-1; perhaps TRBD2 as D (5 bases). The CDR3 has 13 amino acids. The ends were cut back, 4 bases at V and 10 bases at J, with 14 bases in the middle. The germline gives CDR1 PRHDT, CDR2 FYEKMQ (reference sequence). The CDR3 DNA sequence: TGTGCCAGCAGCTCGTTCTCGGGGAGAGAGCAGTTCTTC. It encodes CASSSFSGREQFF.

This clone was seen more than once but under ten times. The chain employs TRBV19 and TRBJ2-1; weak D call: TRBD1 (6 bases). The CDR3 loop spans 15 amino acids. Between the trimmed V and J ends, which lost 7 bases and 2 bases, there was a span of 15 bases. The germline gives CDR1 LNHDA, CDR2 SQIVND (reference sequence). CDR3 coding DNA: TGTGCCAGTACCTTGGACAGAGCTGCCTACAATGAGCAGTTCTTC. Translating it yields CASTLDRAAYNEQFF.

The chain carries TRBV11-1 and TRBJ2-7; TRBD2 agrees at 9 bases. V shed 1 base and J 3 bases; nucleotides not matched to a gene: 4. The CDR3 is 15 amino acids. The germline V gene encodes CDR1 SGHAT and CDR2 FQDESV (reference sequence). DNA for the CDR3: TGTGCCAGCAGCTTAGAGGGACTAGCCCTCTACGAGCAGTACTTC. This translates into CASSLEGLALYEQYF.

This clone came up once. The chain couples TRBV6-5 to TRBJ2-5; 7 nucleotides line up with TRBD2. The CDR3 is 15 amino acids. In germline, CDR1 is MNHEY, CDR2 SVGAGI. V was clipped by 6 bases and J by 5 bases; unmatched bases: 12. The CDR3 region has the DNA TGTGCCAGCAGCTCTACAGATGGGGAGGGGGAGACCCAGTACTTC. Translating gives CASSSTDGEGETQYF.

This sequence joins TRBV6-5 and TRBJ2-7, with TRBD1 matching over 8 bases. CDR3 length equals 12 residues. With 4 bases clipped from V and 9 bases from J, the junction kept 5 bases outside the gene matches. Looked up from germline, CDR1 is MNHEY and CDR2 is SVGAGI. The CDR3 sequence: CASSSQQGGQYF. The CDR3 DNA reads TGTGCCAGCAGTTCACAACAGGGGGGGCAGTACTTC.

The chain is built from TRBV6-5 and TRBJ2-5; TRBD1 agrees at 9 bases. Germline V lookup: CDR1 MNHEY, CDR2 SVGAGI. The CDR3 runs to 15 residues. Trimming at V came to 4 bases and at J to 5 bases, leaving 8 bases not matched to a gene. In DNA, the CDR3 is TGTGCCAGCAGTTCAATCGGACAGGGGTTGGAGACCCAGTACTTC. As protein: CASSSIGQGLETQYF.

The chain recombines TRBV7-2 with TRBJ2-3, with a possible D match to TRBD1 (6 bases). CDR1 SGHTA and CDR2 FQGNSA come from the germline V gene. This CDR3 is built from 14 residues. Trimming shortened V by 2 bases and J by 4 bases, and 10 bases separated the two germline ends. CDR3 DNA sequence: TGTGCCAGCAGCTTATTGTCAGGGGCAGATACGCAGTATTTT. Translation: CASSLLSGADTQYF.

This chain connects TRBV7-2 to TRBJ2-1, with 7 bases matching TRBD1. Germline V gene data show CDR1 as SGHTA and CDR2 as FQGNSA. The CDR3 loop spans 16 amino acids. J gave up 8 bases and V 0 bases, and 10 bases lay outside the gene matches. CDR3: CASSLAIAGGLDEQFF. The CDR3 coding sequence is TGTGCCAGCAGCTTAGCGATCGCAGGGGGTCTGGATGAGCAGTTCTTC.